These 18 T cell receptor beta chains share one sample of origin, sequenced in a study of Ad26.COV2.S vaccination and SARS-CoV-2 variants. Profiled with immunoSEQ multiplex PCR; TCRdb holds only in-frame clones, not every one. The sample has hundreds of thousands of clones, about 92% seen once. Here the sequenced sample was peripheral blood, taken after recovery from COVID-19. These receptors all stem from a human donor who had recovered from COVID-19.

The chain joins TRBV9 to TRBJ2-7; D assignment may be TRBD1 or TRBD2 (6 bases each). This CDR3 spans 16 amino acids. Germline lookup yields CDR1 SGDLS and CDR2 YYNGEE. V lost 2 bases to trimming and J lost 4 bases, with 19 bases between them. CDR3 region: CASSVGHEGGPYEQYF. The CDR3 DNA reads TGTGCCAGCAGCGTGGGGCATGAAGGGGGGCCTTACGAGCAGTACTTC.

The rearrangement joins TRBV6-2 or TRBV6-3 to TRBJ2-7; a possible D gene is TRBD1 (5 bases). The germline gives CDR1 MNHEY, CDR2 SVGEGT. The V and J ends lost 0 bases and 1 base respectively, with 7 bases between them. This CDR3 spans 14 amino acids. This CDR3 is CASSYSDSSYEQYF. The CDR3 DNA reads as TGTGCCAGCAGTTACTCAGACAGTTCCTACGAGCAGTACTTC.

This chain joins TRBV15 and TRBJ1-1; D ambiguous. Germline lookup yields CDR1 LNHNV and CDR2 YYDKDF (reference sequence). The CDR3 spans 13 residues. V was clipped by 5 bases and J by 1 base, with 8 bases between them. CDR3 amino acids: CATSLLKNTEAFF. The DNA for the CDR3 is TGTGCCACCAGCCTTCTAAAGAACACTGAAGCTTTCTTT.

The chain carries TRBV10-1 and TRBJ2-4; unclear D gene. This CDR3 contains 13 residues. V was clipped by 4 bases and J by 5 bases, with 9 bases between them. The germline gives CDR1 WNHNN, CDR2 SYGVQD (reference sequence). The CDR3 DNA reads TGCGCCAGCAGTGGACCCCCCGAAAACATTCAGTACTTC. Its protein is CASSGPPENIQYF.

The chain carries TRBV5-8 and TRBJ2-2, with TRBD2 matching 12 bases. CDR3 length: 17 residues. Looked up from germline, CDR1 is SGHTS and CDR2 is YDEGEE. The junction had 4 bases not matched to a gene; V was cut back by 3 bases and J by 1 base. This CDR3 reads CASSYTSGGRNTGELFF. CDR3 DNA: TGTGCCAGCAGCTATACTAGCGGGGGGCGGAACACCGGGGAGCTGTTTTTT.

This clone came up once. The V call is TRBV11-2, the J call TRBJ2-1; 7 positions match TRBD2. The CDR3 totals 14 residues. The ends lost 5 bases at V and 7 bases at J; junction bases unmatched: 8. Germline CDR1 and CDR2: SGHAT and FQNNGV. The CDR3 sequence: CASSPRTRENEQFF. The CDR3, as DNA: TGTGCCAGCAGCCCCCGGACTAGAGAGAATGAGCAGTTCTTC. The full variable domain, rest sourced from reference TRBV11-2 and TRBJ2-1, is EAGVAQSPRYKIIEKRQSVAFWCNPISGHATLYWYQQILGQGPKLLIQFQNNGVVDDSQLPKDRFSAERLKGVDSTLKIQPAKLEDSAVYLCASSPRTRENEQFFGPGTRLTVL.

The rearrangement joins TRBV11-2 to TRBJ2-1, with D possibly TRBD2 on 6 matching bases. The CDR3 sequence is 14 residues long. V gave up 4 bases and J gave up 9 bases, with 16 bases separating them. Germline assignment: CDR1 SGHAT and CDR2 FQNNGV. The CDR3 DNA sequence: TGTGCCAGCAGCTCAGACGCGGGGATTGTTGAGCAGTTCTTC. It yields the protein CASSSDAGIVEQFF.

The rearrangement uses TRBV4-1 and TRBJ1-1, with unresolved D. Per germline, CDR1 MGHRA and CDR2 YSYEKL. CDR3 length: 13 residues. V dropped 4 bases and J dropped 2 bases, with 8 bases sitting between them. CDR3 bases: TGCGCCAGCAGCCGATCGGGAAACACTGAAGCTTTCTTT. Translated: CASSRSGNTEAFF.

CDR3 nucleotide sequence: TGTGCCAGCAGCTTTGGACAGGGATCTGGCTACACCTTC. Amino acids: CASSFGQGSGYTF. V is TRBV7-9 and J is TRBJ1-2; 8 positions agree with TRBD1. CDR1 SEHNR and CDR2 FQNEAQ come from the germline V gene (reference sequence). The CDR3 has 13 residues. With V trimmed by 3 bases and J by 7 bases, 4 bases remained unmatched.

The chain is built from TRBV6-1 and TRBJ2-6; D is ambiguous. V was trimmed by 0 bases and J by 4 bases, leaving 10 bases between them. The CDR3 runs to 16 residues. In germline, CDR1 is MNHNS, CDR2 SASEGT. CDR3 DNA: TGTGCCAGCAGTGAAGCGAGAGGCCAGGGGGCCAACGTCCTGACTTTC. This translates into CASSEARGQGANVLTF.

CDR3 nucleotides: TGTGCCAGCAGTCAACCGGCGGCCTTTAGAGTGAACACTGAAGCTTTCTTT. As protein: CASSQPAAFRVNTEAFF. This rearrangement joins TRBV11-2 to TRBJ1-1; D gene uncertain. Between the trimmed V and J ends, which lost 6 bases and 0 bases, there was a span of 20 bases. CDR1 SGHAT and CDR2 FQNNGV come from the germline V gene. This CDR3 region has 17 residues.

This clone was counted only a few times. The chain is built from TRBV14 and TRBJ2-2; unclear D gene. The CDR3 is made up of 13 amino acids. V lost 2 bases to trimming and J lost 6 bases, with 7 bases between them. CDR1 SGHDN and CDR2 FVKESK come from the germline V gene. DNA for the CDR3: TGTGCCAGCAGCCAATCCGCTCCCGGGGAGCTGTTTTTT. This codes for CASSQSAPGELFF.

In DNA form, the CDR3 reads TGTGCCAGCAGTGAAGGTGGGGTGTGGGAGACCCAGTACTTC. Translation: CASSEGGVWETQYF. The rearrangement uses TRBV7-2 and TRBJ2-5; D is unresolved. This CDR3 spans 14 amino acids. V lost 6 bases and J 5 bases, leaving 16 bases between the germline ends. In germline, CDR1 is SGHTA, CDR2 FQGNSA.

This clone has only a few counts. The chain has TRBV27 and TRBJ2-7, with D possibly matching TRBD1 (6 bases). V dropped 3 bases and J dropped 1 base, with 10 bases sitting between them. The CDR3 runs to 14 residues. CDR1 and CDR2 from the germline V gene are MNHEY and SMNVEV (reference sequence). The CDR3 DNA sequence: TGTGCCAGCAGTTTCGCTACAGGGTCCTACGAGCAGTACTTC. Its translation is CASSFATGSYEQYF.

The J gene is TRBJ2-7, the V gene TRBV12-5; the D gene is possibly TRBD1 (5 bases). V lost 7 bases to trimming and J lost 2 bases, with 12 bases between them. The CDR3 has 13 residues. Germline-derived CDR1 and CDR2 are LGHNT and FRNRAP. CDR3 sequence: CASAQTVTYEQYF. Here the CDR3 DNA reads TGTGCTAGTGCCCAGACAGTTACCTACGAGCAGTACTTC. The variable domain in full, with the rest retrieved from reference TRBV12-5 and TRBJ2-7, is DARVTQTPRHKVTEMGQEVTMRCQPILGHNTVFWYRQTMMQGLELLAYFRNRAPLDDSGMPKDRFSAEMPDATLATLKIQPSEPRDSAVYFCASAQTVTYEQYFGPGTRLTVT.

This clone appeared once. V usage is TRBV9 and J usage is TRBJ2-3, with D perhaps assigned TRBD1 or TRBD2 (5 bases each). The V end was cut by 4 bases, the J end by 0 bases, with 15 bases between. This CDR3 has 16 amino acids. CDR1 and CDR2 from the germline V gene are SGDLS and YYNGEE. The CDR3 nucleotides read TGTGCCAGCAGCTTTGGGGGAGCCGCTAGCACAGATACGCAGTATTTT. It specifies CASSFGGAASTDTQYF.

This chain uses TRBV6-5 with TRBJ2-3; unclear D gene. This CDR3 has 15 residues. Germline CDR1 is MNHEY and CDR2 is SVGAGI. Trimming left V 2 bases short and J 2 bases short, with 11 bases between. The CDR3 DNA sequence: TGTGCCAGCAGTTACGCTCAAGCAAACACAGATACGCAGTATTTT. Its protein product is CASSYAQANTDTQYF.

Details on this clone: This CDR3 is also generated by other DNA sequences in the sample. The chain links TRBV5-1 to TRBJ2-3; D may correspond to TRBD1 or TRBD2 (5 bases each). The CDR3 extends over 15 amino acids. Trimming removed 0 bases from V and 0 bases from J, with 8 bases in between. Germline V gene lookup returns CDR1 SGHRS and CDR2 YFSETQ. CDR3 loop: CASSLVGDSTDTQYF. The CDR3, as DNA: TGCGCCAGCAGCTTGGTGGGGGATAGCACAGATACGCAGTATTTT.